This record looks at one T cell receptor (beta chain) sequence and its context. TCRdb processed the RT-PCR reads anew with MiXCR; each CDR3 protein has one entry. The sample lists about 680,000 distinct CDR3 sequences; 14% were seen once. Sample: memory CD4+ T cells from blood. The clonotype comes from a female donor in good health, serving as a healthy control.

The CDR3 region has the DNA TGTGCCAGCAACCCGCGGGGAGGTCATGCCACCGGGGAGCTGTTTTTT. It yields the protein CASNPRGGHATGELFF. The chain has TRBV21-1 and TRBJ2-2; the listed D gene, TRBD2, was not tested against the DNA. TRBV21-1 constitutes a pseudogene. The CDR3 covers 16 residues.